This T cell receptor (beta chain) was sequenced during a study of early T cells in non-severe SARS-CoV-2 infection. Whole-study context: Chains stayed unpaired after sequencing of bulk RNA from unsorted whole blood. Regarding the study as a whole: Matching with VDJdb favored anti-spike CD8 responses (missing private and CD4 specificities).

The CDR3 is 14 residues long. Germline values: CDR1 SGHVS, CDR2 FQNEAQ. The V gene lost 2 bases and the J gene lost 0 bases, with 5 bases spanning the gap. Individual cDNA molecules each received unique molecular identifiers attached to them. One entry per CDR3 protein, called by TCRdb with MiXCR from the 5' RACE reads. The sample includes about 110,000 distinct CDR3 sequences, around 10% of them seen just once. This clonotype was recorded at least ten times. The antigen is undetermined. The sequenced material came from whole blood. The chain combines TRBV7-8 with TRBJ2-1, with D unclear. This sequence was found in an adult who was a healthcare worker with PCR-confirmed SARS-CoV-2 infection or an uninfected control (not recorded which). CDR3 loop: CASSLYRSYNEQFF. CDR3 nucleotide sequence: TGTGCCAGCAGCTTATACCGCTCCTACAATGAGCAGTTCTTC.